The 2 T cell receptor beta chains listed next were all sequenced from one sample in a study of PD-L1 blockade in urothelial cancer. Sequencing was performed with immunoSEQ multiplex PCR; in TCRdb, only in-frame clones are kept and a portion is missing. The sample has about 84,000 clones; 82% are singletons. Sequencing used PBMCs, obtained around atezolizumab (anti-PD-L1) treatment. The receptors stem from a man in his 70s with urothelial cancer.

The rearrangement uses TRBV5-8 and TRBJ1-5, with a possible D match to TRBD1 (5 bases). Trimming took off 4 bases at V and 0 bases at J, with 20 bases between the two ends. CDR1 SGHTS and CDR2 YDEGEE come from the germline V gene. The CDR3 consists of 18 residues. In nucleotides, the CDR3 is TGTGCCAGCAGCCTCGTGACGGGACTGCATCATAGCAATCAGCCCCAGCATTTT. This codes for CASSLVTGLHHSNQPQHF.

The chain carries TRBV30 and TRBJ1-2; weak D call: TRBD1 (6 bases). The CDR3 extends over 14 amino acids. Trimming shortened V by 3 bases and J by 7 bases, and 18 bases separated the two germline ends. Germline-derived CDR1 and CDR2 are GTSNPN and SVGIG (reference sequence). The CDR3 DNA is TGTGCCTGGAGCCCCGTGGGGGCGCGAACTGGCTACACCTTC. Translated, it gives CAWSPVGARTGYTF.